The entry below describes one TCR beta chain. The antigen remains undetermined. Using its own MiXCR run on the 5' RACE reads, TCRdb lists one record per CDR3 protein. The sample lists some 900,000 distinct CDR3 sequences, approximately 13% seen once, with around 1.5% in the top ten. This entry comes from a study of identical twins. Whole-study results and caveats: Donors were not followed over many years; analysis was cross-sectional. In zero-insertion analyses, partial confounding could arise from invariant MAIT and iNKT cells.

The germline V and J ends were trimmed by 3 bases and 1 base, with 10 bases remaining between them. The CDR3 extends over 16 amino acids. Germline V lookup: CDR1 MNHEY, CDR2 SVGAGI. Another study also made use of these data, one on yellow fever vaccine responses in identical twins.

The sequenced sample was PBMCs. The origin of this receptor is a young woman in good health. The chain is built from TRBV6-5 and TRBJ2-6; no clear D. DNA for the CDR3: TGTGCCAGCAGTTATGGGGAACGATCTGGGGCCAACGTCCTGACTTTC. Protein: CASSYGERSGANVLTF.